One sample yielded the 5 T cell receptor beta chains listed below, sequenced in a study of blood T cell repertoires in COVID-19. Here immunoSEQ multiplex PCR was the method, and the copy in TCRdb shows in-frame clones only, minus some. The profile shows approximately 100,000 clones, 69% of them singletons. Source material: peripheral blood. These receptors all stem from an elderly man with acute or convalescent COVID-19.

This clone has just a few counts. The gene calls are TRBV29-1 and TRBJ1-2, with unresolved D. CDR1 SQVTM and CDR2 ANQGSEA come from the germline V gene. Trimming took 3 bases from V and 1 from J, leaving 9 bases between them. This CDR3 is 13 amino acids long. The CDR3 here is CSVDPHNNYGYTF. CDR3 sequence (DNA): TGCAGCGTTGACCCACATAATAACTATGGCTACACCTTC.

This chain links TRBV19 with TRBJ1-2; perhaps TRBD1 as D (5 bases). The CDR3 spans 14 residues. Trimming cost V 5 bases and J 2 bases, with 12 bases left between them. Germline V gives CDR1 LNHDA, CDR2 SQIVND (reference sequence). This CDR3 is CASSLDSRNYGYTF. The CDR3 nucleotides are TGTGCCAGTAGTCTCGACAGCAGAAACTATGGCTACACCTTC.

V usage is TRBV24-1 and J usage is TRBJ2-3; 7 bases line up with TRBD2. CDR3 length: 15 residues. The germline CDR1 and CDR2 sequences are KGHDR and SFDVKD. After removal of 4 bases from V and 2 bases from J, the junction contained 5 bases not matched to a gene. DNA of the CDR3: TGTGCCACCAGTGACCCTAGCGGATCCACAGATACGCAGTATTTT. This encodes CATSDPSGSTDTQYF.

V gene TRBV11-1 combines with J gene TRBJ2-2, with D perhaps TRBD1 (5 bases). CDR1 is SGHAT, CDR2 FQDESV, per germline (reference sequence). The V end lost 2 bases, the J end lost 2 bases, and 9 bases lay between the germline ends. The CDR3 is 15 amino acids. The CDR3 is CASSLRRANTGELFF. CDR3 nucleotide sequence: TGTGCCAGCAGCTTACGCAGGGCTAACACCGGGGAGCTGTTTTTT.

The rearrangement links TRBV28 to TRBJ1-2; 7 nucleotides match TRBD1. The V and J ends lost 7 bases and 5 bases, in that order; junction bases with no gene match: 7. Germline V gives CDR1 MDHEN, CDR2 SYDVKM. The CDR3 totals 13 residues. The CDR3 is CASTLGGQYGYTF. The CDR3 DNA sequence: TGTGCCAGCACCTTAGGGGGACAGTATGGCTACACCTTC.